The T cell receptor (beta chain) under discussion was sequenced for a study of tumor-infiltrating lymphocytes in primary liver carcinoma. This CDR3 region has 15 residues. Germline V CDR1 and CDR2: MGHDK, SYGVNS. Trimming stripped 7 bases from V and 1 base from J, with 16 bases between. Taking 20-30 mg of unsorted bulk tissue, the authors co-extracted RNA and DNA. TCR beta cDNA came from about 470 ng total RNA, primed with a constant-region primer. Slightly modified ARM-PCR, run as three nested multiplex PCR rounds, produced the TCR beta libraries. TRBV1-TRBV30 forward primers paired with a C-beta reverse primer were used in the first two PCR rounds, which ran 9 to 10 cycles each. One entry per CDR3 protein results from TCRdb running MiXCR on the multiplex PCR reads. The sample consists of 110,000 or so distinct CDR3 sequences, roughly 80% of them appearing once.

Sequenced sample: liver tumor tissue from sampling region 3. The subset was: tumor region T3, left-lateral pole. The origin of this receptor is a man in his forties with primary liver carcinoma and hepatitis B virus infection. The chain employs TRBV25-1 and TRBJ2-5; D may be TRBD2 (5 bases). Here the CDR3 DNA reads TGTGCCAGCACCCCCCCGAACGGACTCCAAGAGACCCAGTACTTC. The encoded protein is CASTPPNGLQETQYF.